This T cell receptor (beta chain) was captured by sequencing in a study of circulating CD8 cells and anti-PD-1 response in melanoma. About the research overall: Non-responders showed stable or progressive disease; responders showed complete or partial response. Points from the study as a whole: Published repertoire comparisons used only baseline and M1 samples from a small cohort with few responders. Peptide assays on expanded sorted subsets replaced tumor-based reactivity testing. Subset repertoires were largely private at M1, with under 7% shared.

Four subsets defined by PD-1 and/or TIGIT were sorted from live CD3+CD8+TCRalphabeta+ cells. Turning to this clonotype: Its matching antigen is unknown.

Using approximately 15 ng of total RNA, TCR libraries were made with the QIAseq Immune Repertoire TCR panel. Each CDR3 protein is one row after TCRdb ran MiXCR on the reads. The sample lists around 1,000 distinct CDR3 sequences, roughly 8.2% occurring once. Germline values: CDR1 LNHDA, CDR2 SQIVND (reference sequence). Trimming took 11 bases from V and 1 from J, leaving 14 bases between them. There are 13 residues in the CDR3. Sequenced material: CD8+ T cells from PBMCs, taken at baseline or after one month of anti-PD-1 therapy (not recorded which). The sequence was obtained from a human donor with melanoma. The chain uses TRBV19 and TRBJ1-1; D not certain. The CDR3 spells CARPLGGNTEAFF. Here the CDR3 DNA reads TGTGCCCGCCCCCTCGGAGGGAACACTGAAGCTTTCTTT.